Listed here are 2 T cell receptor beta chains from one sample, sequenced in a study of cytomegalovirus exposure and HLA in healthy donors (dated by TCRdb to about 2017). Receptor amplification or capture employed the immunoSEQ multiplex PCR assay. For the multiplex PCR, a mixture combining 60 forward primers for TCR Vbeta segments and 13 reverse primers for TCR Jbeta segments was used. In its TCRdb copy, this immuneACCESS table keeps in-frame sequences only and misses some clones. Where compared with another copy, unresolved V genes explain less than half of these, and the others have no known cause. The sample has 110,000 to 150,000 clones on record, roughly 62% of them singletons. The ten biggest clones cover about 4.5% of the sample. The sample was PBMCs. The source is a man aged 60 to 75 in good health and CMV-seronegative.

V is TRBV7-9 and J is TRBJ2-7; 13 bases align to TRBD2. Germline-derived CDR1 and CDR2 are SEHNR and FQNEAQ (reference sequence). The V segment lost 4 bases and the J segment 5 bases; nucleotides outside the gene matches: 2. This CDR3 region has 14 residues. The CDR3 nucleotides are TGTGCCAGCAGCTGGGGACTAGCGGGAAACGAGCAGTACTTC. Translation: CASSWGLAGNEQYF.

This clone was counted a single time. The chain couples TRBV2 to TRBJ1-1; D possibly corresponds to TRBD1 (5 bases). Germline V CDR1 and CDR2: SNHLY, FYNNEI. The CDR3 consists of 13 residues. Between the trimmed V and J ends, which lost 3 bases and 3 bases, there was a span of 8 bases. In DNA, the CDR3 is TGTGCCAGCAGTGACAGGGAGGACACTGAAGCTTTCTTT. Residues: CASSDREDTEAFF.